What follows describes a single T cell receptor (beta chain). The record originates from a study of control samples from healthy donors and cancer patients. This CDR3 spans 17 amino acids. J gave up 2 bases and V 2 bases, and 8 bases lay outside the gene matches. CDR1 SGHRS and CDR2 YFSETQ come from the germline V gene. Produced via immunoSEQ multiplex PCR; TCRdb's table is partial and in-frame only. The sample includes just under 150,000 clones, approximately 91% of them seen just once. The chain joins TRBV5-1 to TRBJ2-1; 9 nucleotides line up with TRBD2. This clonotype was obtained from a young man in good health. The sample taken for sequencing was blood. CDR3 sequence: CASSLVSGGAPYNEQFF. The DNA of the CDR3 is TGCGCCAGCAGCTTAGTTAGCGGGGGTGCCCCCTACAATGAGCAGTTCTTC.